This T cell receptor (beta chain) was sequenced during a study of patients and donors after allogeneic stem cell transplantation (dated by TCRdb to 2019 to 2021). CDR1 and CDR2 are read off the germline V gene (reference sequence) as DFQATT and SNEGSKA. Trimming takes 3 bases off V and 3 bases off J; junction bases not matched to a gene: 11. Measured from the cysteine to the phenylalanine, the CDR3 is 19 residues long. The DNA shown is the 57-base CDR3, in frame from base 1. The library came from RT-PCR. Sequencer: NextSeq 550. The public reads were quality trimmed at Q25 with fastp and then assembled into clones with MiXCR by TCRdb, keeping productive beta chains. Rows with a matching CDR3 protein are joined into one entry that keeps the most common DNA and genes. This sample is represented by 800,000 to 1,000,000 distinct CDR3 sequences; approximately 18% of them were singletons. The top ten clones comprise approximately 5.9% of the sample.

Regarding this clonotype: Its antigen target is currently unknown. No base quality information exists; no much larger clone differs at one position.

The chain links TRBV20-1 with TRBJ2-4; TRBD2 agrees with 16 junctional bases. The material sequenced was blood, either unsorted or a sorted T cell fraction (not recorded which). This TCR came from a human donor who was either an allogeneic HSCT recipient or a stem cell or donor lymphocyte infusion donor (not recorded which). It is not recorded whose cells these are; they may come from a transplant donor. The bases read TGCAGTGCTAGTGCCCCAGGGACTAGCGGGAGGGCCAGCAAAAACATTCAGTACTTC. This yields the protein CSASAPGTSGRASKNIQYF.